This entry features one T cell receptor beta chain sequence. The repertoire was sequenced with immunoSEQ multiplex PCR; TCRdb's copy has only in-frame clones and lacks some. The data hold roughly 100,000 clones, with about 85% observed a single time. This entry belongs to a study of OX40 agonist ivuxolimab in advanced cancers. Trimming stripped 0 bases from V and 5 bases from J, with 13 bases between. The length of the CDR3 is 15 residues. From germline, CDR1 is LGHNA and CDR2 YSLEER. The material was CD4+ or CD8+ T cells sorted from blood, obtained in a trial of the OX40 agonist ivuxolimab. V usage is TRBV4-3 and J usage is TRBJ1-1, with unresolved D. This sequence was found in an adult with an advanced solid tumor such as melanoma, head and neck, liver or kidney cancer. For the CDR3, the DNA is TGCGCCAGCAGCCAAGACTACGGCTCTCCGACTGAAGCTTTCTTT. It encodes CASSQDYGSPTEAFF.